Below, 15 T cell receptor beta chains from the same sample are listed, as sequenced in a study of blood T cell repertoires in COVID-19. Here immunoSEQ multiplex PCR was the method, and the copy in TCRdb shows in-frame clones only, minus some. This sample yields roughly 260,000 clones, of which around nine tenths are seen a single time; around 11% belongs to the top ten. Sequencing was carried out using peripheral blood. These receptors were obtained from a woman aged 30 to 39 with COVID-19, enrolled during active disease.

This clone was seen only once. The chain joins TRBV10-3 to TRBJ1-1, with D unresolved. CDR3 length: 13 residues. Germline V gives CDR1 ENHRY, CDR2 SYGVKD. V lost 10 bases and J lost 2, with 14 bases in between. CDR3 DNA: TGTGCCACCAAGATAAACAGAAACACTGAAGCTTTCTTT. This sequence encodes CATKINRNTEAFF.

CDR3 in amino acids: CASSLVGGTGSSYNSPLHF. The CDR3 nucleotides read TGTGCCAGCAGTTTAGTAGGGGGGACAGGGAGCTCCTATAATTCACCCCTCCACTTT. This chain connects TRBV28 to TRBJ1-6, with 9 bases that match TRBD1. This CDR3 comprises 19 residues. The germline V gene has CDR1 MDHEN and CDR2 SYDVKM. The ends lost 2 bases at V and 0 bases at J; junction bases unmatched: 8.

The chain links TRBV7-2 to TRBJ2-7, with TRBD1 matching 8 bases. The germline gives CDR1 SGHTA, CDR2 FQGNSA. V was clipped by 5 bases and J by 3 bases; unmatched bases: 12. The CDR3 has 16 residues. DNA of the CDR3: TGTGCCAGCAGCCCTCAGGGGGCGCGTAATTTCTACGAGCAGTACTTC. Protein sequence: CASSPQGARNFYEQYF. The full variable domain, rest sourced from reference TRBV7-2 and TRBJ2-7, is GAGVSQSPSNKVTEKGKDVELRCDPISGHTALYWYRQSLGQGLEFLIYFQGNSAPDKSGLPSDRFSAERTGGSVSTLTIQRTQQEDSAVYLCASSPQGARNFYEQYFGPGTRLTVT.

The chain employs TRBV7-9 and TRBJ2-2; 9 positions match TRBD2. V lost 5 bases and J lost 5; bases outside the gene matches: 9. This CDR3 spans 16 amino acids. Germline V gene sequence: CDR1 SEHNR, CDR2 FQNEAQ (reference sequence). CDR3 DNA sequence: TGTGCCAGCAGCCCCCCTCGGACTAGCGTGACCGGGGAGCTGTTTTTT. It yields the protein CASSPPRTSVTGELFF.

The V and J genes are TRBV5-4 and TRBJ2-2; 9 bases map to TRBD2. This CDR3 contains 18 residues. Germline V CDR1 and CDR2: SGHNT, YYREEE (reference sequence). Trimming cost V 0 bases and J 4 bases; bases outside gene matches: 10. The CDR3 DNA is TGTGCCAGCAGCTTGGGGGGGGGACTAGCAGATGGCACCGGGGAGCTGTTTTTT. It translates to CASSLGGGLADGTGELFF.

This CDR3 reads CASSLPRGRPTEQFF. DNA for the CDR3: TGTGCCAGCAGCTTACCCAGGGGGCGCCCCACTGAGCAGTTCTTC. The chain combines TRBV5-6 with TRBJ2-1; 8 bases are a match to TRBD1. The V segment lost 2 bases and the J segment 9 bases; nucleotides outside the gene matches: 10. The CDR3 has 15 residues. Germline V lookup: CDR1 SGHDT, CDR2 YYEEEE.

In regard to this clone: The same CDR3 is also encoded by other DNA sequences in this sample. The chain uses TRBV5-1 and TRBJ2-1, with TRBD2 matching over 11 bases. The CDR3 is 15 amino acids. The germline V gene has CDR1 SGHRS and CDR2 YFSETQ. The V and J ends lost 4 bases and 4 bases, in that order; junction bases with no gene match: 4. The CDR3 region is CASSPGLAGYNEQFF. The CDR3, as DNA: TGCGCCAGCAGCCCTGGACTAGCGGGTTACAATGAGCAGTTCTTC.

The genes are TRBV6-5 and TRBJ2-1, with 10 positions matching TRBD2. This CDR3 is 13 amino acids long. Germline CDR1 and CDR2: MNHEY and SVGAGI. Losses at the gene ends were 8 bases for V and 6 bases for J; bases not matched to a gene: 4. CDR3 residues: CASFTSGINEQFF. In DNA form, the CDR3 reads TGTGCCAGCTTTACTAGCGGGATCAATGAGCAGTTCTTC.

The genes are TRBV5-1 and TRBJ1-1; D gene uncertain. Germline CDR1 reads SGHRS; CDR2 reads YFSETQ. CDR3 length equals 15 residues. Between the trimmed V and J ends, which lost 6 bases and 4 bases, there was a span of 19 bases. As DNA, the CDR3 is TGCGCCAGCATTCCAGACCCTTCCGGGGTCACTGAAGCTTTCTTT. It is translated as CASIPDPSGVTEAFF.

This sequence joins TRBV9 and TRBJ2-2; maybe TRBD2 (5 bases). The CDR3 is made up of 15 amino acids. Germline V lookup: CDR1 SGDLS, CDR2 YYNGEE. Trimming took off 0 bases at V and 7 bases at J, with 13 bases between the two ends. The CDR3 loop reads CASSVALGIDGELFF. In nucleotides, the CDR3 is TGTGCCAGCAGCGTAGCCCTCGGGATTGACGGGGAGCTGTTTTTT.

The V gene is TRBV5-1, the J gene TRBJ1-1, with unresolved D. Germline lookup yields CDR1 SGHRS and CDR2 YFSETQ. The CDR3 totals 11 residues. Trimming took 0 bases from V and 12 from J, leaving 9 bases between them. CDR3 bases: TGCGCCAGCAGCTTGGGAGGTTTCTCTTTCTTT. Translation gives CASSLGGFSFF. Combining the CDR3 with reference TRBV5-1 and TRBJ1-1 gives the whole variable domain KAGVTQTPRYLIKTRGQQVTLSCSPISGHRSVSWYQQTPGQGLQFLFEYFSETQRNKGNFPGRFSGRQFSNSRSEMNVSTLELGDSALYLCASSLGGFSFFGQGTRLTVV.

The gene calls are TRBV7-3 and TRBJ2-1, with 8 bases that match TRBD2. After removal of 6 bases from V and 6 bases from J, the junction contained 7 bases not matched to a gene. The CDR3 is made up of 14 amino acids. CDR1 SGHTA and CDR2 FQGTGA come from the germline V gene. CDR3 protein: CASSGSGASNEQFF. The CDR3 coding sequence is TGTGCCAGCAGTGGTAGCGGGGCAAGCAATGAGCAGTTCTTC.

V gene TRBV15 combines with J gene TRBJ2-5; 8 nucleotides align to TRBD2. Germline V gene sequence: CDR1 LNHNV, CDR2 YYDKDF (reference sequence). The CDR3 totals 13 residues. V shed 4 bases and J 5 bases; nucleotides not matched to a gene: 3. CDR3 coding DNA: TGTGCCACCAGCATAAGCGGGAGTGAGACCCAGTACTTC. Amino acid sequence: CATSISGSETQYF.

The sample holds one count of this clone. The genes are TRBV7-2 and TRBJ2-2; a possible D gene is TRBD2 (6 bases). This CDR3 region has 13 residues. CDR1 is SGHTA, CDR2 FQGNSA, per germline. Trimming left V 8 bases short and J 0 bases short, with 7 bases between. The CDR3 loop reads CASGTPNTGELFF. CDR3 nucleotide sequence: TGTGCCAGCGGGACTCCGAACACCGGGGAGCTGTTTTTT.

The genes are TRBV21-1 and TRBJ1-1. TRBV21-1 is flagged as a pseudogene. The CDR3 runs to 20 residues. The CDR3 region has the DNA TGTGCCAGCAGCAAAGAATTTAGGTTCTTTCGTCGGGGAAGGAACACTGAAGCTTTCTTT. Its protein product is CASSKEFRFFRRGRNTEAFF.